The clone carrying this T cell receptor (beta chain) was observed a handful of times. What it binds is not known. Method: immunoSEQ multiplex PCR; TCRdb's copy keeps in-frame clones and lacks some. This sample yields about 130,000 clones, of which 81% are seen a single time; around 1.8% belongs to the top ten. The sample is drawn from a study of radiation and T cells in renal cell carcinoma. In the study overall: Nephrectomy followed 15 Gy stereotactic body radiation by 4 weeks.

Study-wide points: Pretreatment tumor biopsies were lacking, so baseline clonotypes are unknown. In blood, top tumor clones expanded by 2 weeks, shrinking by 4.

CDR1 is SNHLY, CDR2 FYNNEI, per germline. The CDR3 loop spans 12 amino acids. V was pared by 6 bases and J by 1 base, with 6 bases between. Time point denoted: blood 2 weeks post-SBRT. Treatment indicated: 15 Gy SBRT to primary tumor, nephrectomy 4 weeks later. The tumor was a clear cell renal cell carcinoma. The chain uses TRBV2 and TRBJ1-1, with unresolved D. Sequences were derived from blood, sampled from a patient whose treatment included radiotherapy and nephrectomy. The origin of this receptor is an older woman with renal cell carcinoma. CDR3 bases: TGTGCCAGCAGCGTCGGGAACACTGAAGCTTTCTTT. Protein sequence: CASSVGNTEAFF.